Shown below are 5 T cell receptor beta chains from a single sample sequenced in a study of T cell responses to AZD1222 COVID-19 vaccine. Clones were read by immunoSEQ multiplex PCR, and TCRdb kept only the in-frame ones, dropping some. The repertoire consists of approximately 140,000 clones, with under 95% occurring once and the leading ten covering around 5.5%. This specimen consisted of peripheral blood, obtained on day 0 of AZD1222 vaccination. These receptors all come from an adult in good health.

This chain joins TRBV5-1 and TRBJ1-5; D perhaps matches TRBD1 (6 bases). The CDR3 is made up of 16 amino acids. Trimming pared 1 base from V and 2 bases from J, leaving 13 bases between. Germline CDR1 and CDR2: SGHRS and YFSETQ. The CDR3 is CASSLRPGAGNQPQHF. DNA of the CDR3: TGCGCCAGCAGCTTGCGGCCGGGGGCCGGCAATCAGCCCCAGCATTTT.

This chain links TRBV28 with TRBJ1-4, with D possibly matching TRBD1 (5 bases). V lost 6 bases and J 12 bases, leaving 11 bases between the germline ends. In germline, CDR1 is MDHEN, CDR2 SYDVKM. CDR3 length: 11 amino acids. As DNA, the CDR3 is TGTGCCAGCAGCTCGGGACGGCAACTGTTTTTT. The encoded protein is CASSSGRQLFF.

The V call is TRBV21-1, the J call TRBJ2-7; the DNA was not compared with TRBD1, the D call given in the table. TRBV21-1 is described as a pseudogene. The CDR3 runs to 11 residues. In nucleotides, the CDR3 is TGTGCCGGAACAGGGGGCTACGAGCAGTACTTC. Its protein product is CAGTGGYEQYF.

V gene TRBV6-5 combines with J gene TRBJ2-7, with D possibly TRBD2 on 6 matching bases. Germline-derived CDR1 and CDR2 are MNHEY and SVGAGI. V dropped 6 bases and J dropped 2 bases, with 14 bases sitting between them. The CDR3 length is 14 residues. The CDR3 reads CASRSRRVPYEQYF. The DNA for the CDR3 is TGTGCCAGCAGGTCCCGGAGGGTCCCCTACGAGCAGTACTTC.

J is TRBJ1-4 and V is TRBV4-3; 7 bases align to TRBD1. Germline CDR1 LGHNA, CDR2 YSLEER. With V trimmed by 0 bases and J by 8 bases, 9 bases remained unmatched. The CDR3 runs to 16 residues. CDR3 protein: CASSQELGQGDEKLFF. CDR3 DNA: TGCGCCAGCAGCCAAGAGCTTGGGCAGGGGGACGAAAAACTGTTTTTT.